The rows below give T cell receptor beta chains drawn from one sample of a study of cytomegalovirus exposure and HLA in healthy donors. Method: immunoSEQ multiplex PCR; TCRdb's copy keeps in-frame clones and lacks some. The table lists around 120,000 clones, about four fifths of them singletons. Sequenced input: PBMCs. These receptors originate from a woman between 35 and 50 years old in good health and CMV-seronegative. Each CDR3 is given with its conserved first and last residue. The order of the fields is V gene, J gene, clone size, D gene, CDR3 protein, CDR3 DNA. The D gene is left open where the match is weak. Clone size, where shown, is once, few, many, or a class for clones that have expanded.

>TRBV28|TRBJ2-7|-|-
CASSGAPPYEQYF
TGTGCCAGCAGTGGGGCTCCCCCCTACGAGCAGTACTTC
>TRBV6-1|TRBJ2-7|-|-
CASREVGNSYEQYF
TGTGCCAGCAGGGAGGTGGGGAATTCCTACGAGCAGTACTTC
>TRBV28|TRBJ2-3|-|-
CASSLESGSTDTQYF
TGTGCCAGCAGTTTGGAGAGCGGGAGCACAGATACGCAGTATTTT
>TRBV4-3|TRBJ2-6|-|TRBD1
CASSQDMVSDRGGSGANVLTF
TGCGCCAGCAGCCAAGATATGGTATCGGACAGGGGGGGTTCTGGGGCCAACGTCCTGACTTTC
>TRBV2|TRBJ2-5|-|TRBD2
CASGGGGLGRETQYF
TGTGCCAGCGGGGGAGGGGGACTAGGTAGAGAGACCCAGTACTTC
>TRBV6-5|TRBJ2-3|few|-
CASSYPHNTDTQYF
TGTGCCAGCAGTTACCCCCACAACACAGATACGCAGTATTTT
>TRBV19|TRBJ2-3|-|TRBD1
CASRDRGRTDTQYF
TGTGCCAGTAGGGACAGGGGCCGCACAGATACGCAGTATTTT
>TRBV28|TRBJ2-7|-|-
CASSGGLQVTYEQYF
TGTGCCAGCAGTGGGGGACTTCAAGTTACCTACGAGCAGTACTTC
>TRBV25-1|TRBJ1-2|-|TRBD1
CASSESGGGGDLGYTF
TGTGCCAGCAGTGAATCAGGGGGCGGGGGGGACTTAGGCTACACCTTC
>TRBV18|TRBJ2-7|once|-
CASSSPGLAYEQYF
TGTGCCAGCTCATCCCCCGGACTGGCCTACGAGCAGTACTTC
>TRBV9|TRBJ2-3|-|TRBD2
CATSGRSTDTQYF
TGTGCCACAAGCGGGAGGTCCACAGATACGCAGTATTTT
>TRBV27|TRBJ1-5|once|-
CASKTGSQPQHF
TGTGCCAGCAAGACGGGAAGCCAGCCCCAGCATTTT
>TRBV7-8|TRBJ1-5|once|-
CASSRGSRGNQPQHF
TGTGCCAGCAGCCGGGGGAGCCGTGGCAATCAGCCCCAGCATTTT
>TRBV4-2|TRBJ2-7|-|-
CASSSSRYEQYF
TGTGCCAGCAGCTCGTCTAGATACGAGCAGTACTTC
>TRBV18|TRBJ2-7|-|TRBD1
CASSPGAGGSYEQYF
TGTGCCAGCTCACCAGGGGCAGGGGGAAGTTACGAGCAGTACTTC
>TRBV29-1|TRBJ1-2|-|TRBD1
CSVEDQGDRPNYGYTF
TGCAGCGTTGAAGATCAGGGGGACAGGCCCAACTATGGCTACACCTTC
>TRBV23-1|TRBJ1-2|-|-
CASSHVGHSNYGYTF
TGCGCCAGCAGTCACGTGGGACACTCTAACTATGGCTACACCTTC
>TRBV27|TRBJ2-1|-|-
CASSFYPRRGEQFF
TGTGCCAGCAGTTTCTACCCGCGGAGAGGTGAGCAGTTCTTC
>TRBV7-9|TRBJ1-1|-|-
CSSSIGRRAAFF
TGTTCCAGCAGCATCGGAAGGCGGGCCGCTTTCTTT
>TRBV7-3|TRBJ2-2|once|TRBD2
CASSLKGGRTYTGELFF
TGTGCCAGCAGCTTAAAGGGCGGGAGGACCTACACCGGGGAGCTGTTTTTT
>TRBV4-2|TRBJ2-3|-|-
CASNHLEGTDTQYF
TGTGCCAGCAACCATCTTGAGGGCACAGATACGCAGTATTTT
>TRBV7-2|TRBJ2-5|-|-
CASSPQSGLGTQYF
TGTGCCAGCAGCCCACAGTCAGGACTTGGGACCCAGTACTTC
>TRBV28|TRBJ1-5|-|-
CASEGGQGDNQPQHF
TGTGCCTCCGAGGGGGGGCAAGGGGACAATCAGCCCCAGCATTTT
>TRBV7-2|TRBJ1-4|-|-
CASSLPGLNEKLFF
TGTGCCAGCAGCTTACCAGGGTTGAATGAAAAACTGTTTTTT
>TRBV10-3|TRBJ1-6|-|-
CASQGVQSPLHF
TGTGCCAGTCAGGGCGTGCAGTCACCCCTCCACTTT
>TRBV18|TRBJ2-7|-|-
CASSPRDIYYEQYF
TGTGCCAGCTCACCTCGGGACATCTACTACGAGCAGTACTTC
>TRBV13|TRBJ2-2|-|TRBD1
CASSLVYGTGSFGELFF
TGTGCCAGCAGCTTAGTCTACGGGACAGGGTCTTTCGGGGAGCTGTTTTTT
>TRBV5-1|TRBJ1-1|few|-
CASSLGGTLMNTEAFF
TGCGCCAGCAGCTTGGGTGGCACCCTCATGAACACTGAAGCTTTCTTT
>TRBV9|TRBJ1-1|-|TRBD1
CASSGGTGVNTEAFF
TGTGCCAGCAGCGGGGGGACAGGGGTCAACACTGAAGCTTTCTTT
>TRBV7-3|TRBJ2-2|few|-
CASSQGTGELFF
TGTGCCAGCAGCCAGGGCACCGGGGAGCTGTTTTTT
>TRBV9|TRBJ2-1|-|TRBD1
CASSVGQGGINEQFF
TGTGCCAGCAGCGTAGGACAGGGGGGGATCAATGAGCAGTTCTTC
>TRBV19|TRBJ2-1|-|TRBD2
CASRRSGTSGVEQFF
TGTGCCAGTAGGAGATCGGGGACTAGCGGGGTTGAGCAGTTCTTC
>TRBV7-9|TRBJ2-3|once|-
CASSFGYGSSTDTQYF
TGTGCCAGCAGCTTTGGGTACGGGTCTAGCACAGATACGCAGTATTTT
>TRBV29-1|TRBJ2-3|-|-
CSVVGDSQDTQYF
TGCAGCGTTGTAGGCGACAGCCAAGATACGCAGTATTTT
>TRBV15|TRBJ1-1|-|-
CATSSGNRHTEAFF
TGTGCCACCAGCAGTGGAAACAGGCACACTGAAGCTTTCTTT
>TRBV5-1|TRBJ1-6|-|TRBD1
CASSLVSWDRGSYNSPLHF
TGCGCCAGCAGCTTGGTGTCTTGGGACAGGGGTTCCTATAATTCACCCCTCCACTTT
>TRBV7-6|TRBJ2-2|once|TRBD2
CASSLGLAGPSNTGELFF
TGTGCCAGCAGCTTAGGGCTAGCGGGGCCCTCGAACACCGGGGAGCTGTTTTTT
>TRBV12-5|TRBJ1-5|-|-
CASGPSEQGSQPQHF
TGTGCTAGTGGCCCCTCCGAACAGGGATCTCAGCCCCAGCATTTT
>TRBV6-5|TRBJ2-2|few|-
CASSYSGLGGELFF
TGTGCCAGCAGTTATTCCGGACTGGGCGGGGAGCTGTTTTTT
>TRBV2|TRBJ1-2|-|-
CASGGTQAIYYGYTF
TGTGCCAGCGGAGGAACGCAGGCTATCTACTATGGCTACACCTTC
>TRBV10-3|TRBJ1-5|-|-
CAARSGGQDQPQHF
TGTGCCGCCCGATCGGGGGGGCAGGATCAGCCCCAGCATTTT
>TRBV4-2|TRBJ2-6|-|-
CASSQGFMVWYGNSGANVLTF
TGTGCCAGCAGCCAAGGTTTCATGGTTTGGTACGGGAACTCTGGGGCCAACGTCCTGACTTTC
>TRBV5-1|TRBJ2-1|-|-
CASSLELGQVYNEQFF
TGCGCCAGCAGCTTGGAGTTGGGTCAGGTTTACAATGAGCAGTTCTTC
>TRBV18|TRBJ1-6|-|TRBD1
CASSLGQGGSPLHF
TGTGCCAGCTCACTCGGACAGGGCGGGTCACCCCTCCACTTT
>TRBV28|TRBJ1-5|-|-
CASRLTPDSYQPQHF
TGTGCCAGCAGGCTGACCCCGGACAGTTATCAGCCCCAGCATTTT
>TRBV5-1|TRBJ1-5|-|-
CASSLTPGGNQPQHF
TGCGCCAGCAGCCTTACACCGGGGGGCAATCAGCCCCAGCATTTT
>TRBV25-1|TRBJ1-4|-|-
CASGQLATNEKLFF
TGTGCCTCCGGACAGCTTGCAACTAATGAAAAACTGTTTTTT
>TRBV5-6|TRBJ1-2|few|-
CASSLQGNYGYTF
TGTGCCAGCAGCTTACAGGGTAACTATGGCTACACCTTC
>TRBV5-1|TRBJ2-7|-|TRBD2
CASSFDTGTSIKGLYEQYF
TGCGCCAGCAGCTTCGACACCGGGACTAGTATAAAGGGGCTCTACGAGCAGTACTTC